This T cell receptor (beta chain) was sequenced in a study of beta chain features in type 1 diabetes. CDR1 LGHNA and CDR2 YSLEER come from the germline V gene. The junction had 13 bases not matched to a gene; V was cut back by 0 bases and J by 4 bases. CDR3 length: 20 amino acids. Every isolated RNA sample was fully reverse transcribed, so sequencing captured expressed TCRB transcripts. Method: immunoSEQ multiplex PCR; TCRdb's copy keeps in-frame clones and lacks some. The table has 500,000 to 650,000 clones, roughly 12% seen once. Donors contributed one heparinised blood draw apiece, averaging roughly 0.12 L. Whole-study findings and limits: When Type 1 diabetes patients were examined, their TCRB CDR3s proved moderately but significantly shorter in all four CD4+ subsets. VDJ junctions sequenced from type 1 diabetes patients showed fewer insertions and more deletions.

This clone was counted between two and nine times. Its antigen remains unknown. The sample consisted of naive CD4+ T cells from blood. This chain connects TRBV4-3 to TRBJ2-2; TRBD2 matches at 11 bases. The receptor's source is a man aged 25 to 40 with type 1 diabetes. The CDR3 DNA reads as TGCGCCAGCAGCCAAGATGTTATGGTAGCGGGGGGGCAAGGCACCGGGGAGCTGTTTTTT. Translation gives CASSQDVMVAGGQGTGELFF.